A single sample is the source of the 18 T cell receptor beta chains below, sequenced in a study of beta chain features in type 1 diabetes (dated by TCRdb to 2017 to 2018). Library preparation was by the immunoSEQ multiplex PCR assay. The High Capacity cDNA Reverse Transcription Kit was used to reverse transcribe all of the isolated RNA, meaning that expressed TCRB transcripts were what got sequenced. Not all clones reach the TCRdb copy of this immuneACCESS table, which keeps in-frame sequences only. Checked studies attribute under half of the gap to unresolved V genes and leave the rest unexplained. This sample is represented by 900,000 or so clones; roughly a sixth of them were singletons. Together, the top ten hold 0.02% to 0.03% of the sample. What was sequenced was naive CD4+ T cells from blood. The cell subset or site label corresponds to: true naive CD4+ T cells. The source is a woman aged 18 to 35 in good health.

A few counts support this clone. This chain connects TRBV7-9 to TRBJ2-1, with 12 bases lining up with TRBD2. This CDR3 has 15 residues. Germline V gene sequence: CDR1 SEHNR, CDR2 FQNEAQ (reference sequence). V lost 5 bases, J lost 8 bases, and 7 bases stayed unmatched. DNA for the CDR3: TGTGCCAGCAGCCGTCTAGCGGGAGGGCCCTATGAGCAGTTCTTC. Translation gives CASSRLAGGPYEQFF.

The chain employs TRBV19 and TRBJ2-2; no firm D call. Germline values: CDR1 LNHDA, CDR2 SQIVND (reference sequence). CDR3 length: 14 amino acids. Trimming pared 7 bases from V and 1 base from J, leaving 10 bases between. Written as DNA, the CDR3 is TGTGCCAGTATGAGACACAAGAACACCGGGGAGCTGTTTTTT. It yields the protein CASMRHKNTGELFF.

Of note for this clone: This sample includes further DNA sequences coding for the same CDR3. The rearrangement joins TRBV6-5 to TRBJ2-6, with D tentatively TRBD2 (5 bases). The V gene lost 2 bases and the J gene lost 2 bases, with 7 bases spanning the gap. The CDR3 has 15 residues. Germline CDR1 is MNHEY and CDR2 is SVGAGI. CDR3 residues: CASSYLGTGANVLTF. DNA for the CDR3: TGTGCCAGCAGTTACCTCGGGACTGGGGCCAACGTCCTGACTTTC.

The rearrangement uses TRBV7-8 and TRBJ1-1; 8 positions agree with TRBD1. The CDR3 is 20 residues long. Per the germline V gene, CDR1 is SGHVS and CDR2 is FQNEAQ. V lost 4 bases to trimming and J lost 3 bases; unmatched junction nucleotides: 22. The CDR3 loop reads CASSSKRLGQAITGDTEAFF. CDR3 bases: TGTGCCAGCAGCTCGAAACGATTGGGACAGGCCATCACTGGGGACACTGAAGCTTTCTTT.

This clone was recorded a few times. V usage is TRBV7-2 and J usage is TRBJ2-5; D is unclear. The V end was cut by 5 bases, the J end by 3 bases, with 7 bases between. Germline V lookup: CDR1 SGHTA, CDR2 FQGNSA. The CDR3 covers 12 residues. The CDR3 DNA follows: TGTGCCAGCAGCCCGACGGAAGAGACCCAGTACTTC. Encoded protein: CASSPTEETQYF.

V gene TRBV4-3 combines with J gene TRBJ2-1; 8 nucleotides agree with TRBD2. After removal of 0 bases from V and 12 bases from J, the junction contained 10 bases not matched to a gene. The CDR3 contains 15 residues. The germline gives CDR1 LGHNA, CDR2 YSLEER. The CDR3 DNA reads TGCGCCAGCAGCCAAGAATGGGGACTAGAGGGTAGGCAGTTCTTC. It yields the protein CASSQEWGLEGRQFF.

This chain uses TRBV28 with TRBJ2-1, with D unresolved. The germline CDR1 and CDR2 sequences are MDHEN and SYDVKM. V dropped 5 bases and J dropped 6 bases, with 14 bases sitting between them. This CDR3 contains 14 residues. The CDR3 DNA sequence: TGTGCCAGCAGTCCCCTTGTGGTCGGCAATGAGCAGTTCTTC. Translated: CASSPLVVGNEQFF.

The genes are TRBV19 and TRBJ1-4; D is possibly TRBD1 (5 bases). The CDR3 runs 17 residues. Trimming removed 5 bases at V and 2 bases at J, with 18 bases between. Germline V gives CDR1 LNHDA, CDR2 SQIVND (reference sequence). The CDR3 nucleotides are TGTGCCAGTAGTCCAGGGACCGCGGGGATGACTAATGAAAAACTGTTTTTT. Encoded protein: CASSPGTAGMTNEKLFF.

This clone occurred a few times. V is TRBV5-1 and J is TRBJ2-7; D remains unclear. The CDR3 is made up of 15 amino acids. V was pared by 0 bases and J by 1 base, with 11 bases between. In germline, CDR1 is SGHRS, CDR2 YFSETQ. The CDR3 DNA sequence: TGCGCCAGCAGCTTGGCGGGCCGCCAGTCCTACGAGCAGTACTTC. As protein: CASSLAGRQSYEQYF. The full variable domain, with the rest looked up from reference TRBV5-1 and TRBJ2-7, is KAGVTQTPRYLIKTRGQQVTLSCSPISGHRSVSWYQQTPGQGLQFLFEYFSETQRNKGNFPGRFSGRQFSNSRSEMNVSTLELGDSALYLCASSLAGRQSYEQYFGPGTRLTVT.

The chain recombines TRBV6-5 with TRBJ1-2; D is undetermined. CDR1 and CDR2 (germline): MNHEY, SVGAGI. The CDR3 loop spans 13 amino acids. Trimming pared 0 bases from V and 5 bases from J, leaving 7 bases between. The CDR3 loop is CASSYSLYYGYTF. As DNA, the CDR3 is TGTGCCAGCAGTTACTCGTTGTATTATGGCTACACCTTC.

About this clone: Additional DNA sequences in this sample encode the identical CDR3. This sequence joins TRBV20-1 and TRBJ2-5, with no clear D. Deletions cut 4 bases from V and 5 bases from J, with 8 bases between. This CDR3 has 11 residues. Germline CDR1 and CDR2: DFQATT and SNEGSKA (reference sequence). In DNA form, the CDR3 reads TGCAGTGCTACGTTGCGGGAGACCCAGTACTTC. This sequence encodes CSATLRETQYF.

This clone was observed a handful of times. The rearrangement uses TRBV5-4 and TRBJ2-3, with 8 bases lining up with TRBD2. The ends lost 3 bases at V and 6 bases at J; junction bases unmatched: 9. Germline V lookup: CDR1 SGHNT, CDR2 YYREEE (reference sequence). The CDR3 contains 15 residues. The CDR3: CASSSQAGAMDTQYF. For the CDR3, the DNA is TGTGCCAGCAGCTCCCAAGCGGGAGCTATGGATACGCAGTATTTT.

In this sample, this clone turned up a few times. The chain recombines TRBV2 with TRBJ2-3; D not resolved. The V gene's germline CDR1 is SNHLY and CDR2 FYNNEI. The CDR3 has 13 amino acids. V was shortened by 4 bases and J by 4 bases, with 9 bases between the two germline ends. Here the CDR3 reads CASSGMGSDTQYF. The CDR3 DNA follows: TGTGCCAGCAGTGGTATGGGGTCAGATACGCAGTATTTT.

This sequence joins TRBV4-3 and TRBJ2-5; 8 positions match TRBD1. Germline-derived CDR1 and CDR2 are LGHNA and YSLEER. CDR3 length: 14 amino acids. J was trimmed by 7 bases and V by 3 bases; bases with no gene match: 7. The CDR3 coding sequence is TGCGCCAGCAGCCACGGACAGGGAGAGGGGACCCAGTACTTC. The encoded protein is CASSHGQGEGTQYF.

The chain carries TRBV28 and TRBJ1-4, with a tentative D call TRBD1 (6 bases). Germline loops: CDR1 MDHEN, CDR2 SYDVKM. CDR3 length: 15 residues. V was clipped by 2 bases and J by 6 bases, with 13 bases between them. As DNA, the CDR3 is TGTGCCAGCAGTTTACGCAGGGGAGCGGATGAAAAACTGTTTTTT. Translating it yields CASSLRRGADEKLFF.

V is TRBV4-3 and J is TRBJ2-2, with 9 positions matching TRBD2. The CDR3 is made up of 16 amino acids. The germline V gene encodes CDR1 LGHNA and CDR2 YSLEER. V shed 2 bases, J shed 5 bases, and the junction held 6 bases outside the gene matches. CDR3: CASSQLAGVATGELFF. As DNA, the CDR3 is TGCGCCAGCAGCCAATTAGCGGGAGTTGCGACCGGGGAGCTGTTTTTT.

This clone has only a few counts. The chain couples TRBV19 to TRBJ2-1; 10 bases are a match to TRBD2. V gave up 5 bases and J gave up 6 bases; unmatched junction bases: 7. Germline V gene lookup returns CDR1 LNHDA and CDR2 SQIVND (reference sequence). The CDR3 extends over 15 amino acids. CDR3 nucleotide sequence: TGTGCCAGTAGTCCTCTAGCGGGAGAGGGCAATGAGCAGTTCTTC. Amino acids: CASSPLAGEGNEQFF.

This clone has a handful of counts. This chain connects TRBV4-2 to TRBJ2-1; TRBD2 agrees at 7 bases. Germline values: CDR1 LGHNA, CDR2 YNFKEQ. V was pared by 3 bases and J by 4 bases, with 12 bases of the junction left unmatched. This CDR3 has 17 residues. CDR3 in amino acids: CASSQDSGSHGYNEQFF. The CDR3 nucleotides are TGTGCCAGCAGCCAGGATAGCGGGTCCCATGGGTACAATGAGCAGTTCTTC.